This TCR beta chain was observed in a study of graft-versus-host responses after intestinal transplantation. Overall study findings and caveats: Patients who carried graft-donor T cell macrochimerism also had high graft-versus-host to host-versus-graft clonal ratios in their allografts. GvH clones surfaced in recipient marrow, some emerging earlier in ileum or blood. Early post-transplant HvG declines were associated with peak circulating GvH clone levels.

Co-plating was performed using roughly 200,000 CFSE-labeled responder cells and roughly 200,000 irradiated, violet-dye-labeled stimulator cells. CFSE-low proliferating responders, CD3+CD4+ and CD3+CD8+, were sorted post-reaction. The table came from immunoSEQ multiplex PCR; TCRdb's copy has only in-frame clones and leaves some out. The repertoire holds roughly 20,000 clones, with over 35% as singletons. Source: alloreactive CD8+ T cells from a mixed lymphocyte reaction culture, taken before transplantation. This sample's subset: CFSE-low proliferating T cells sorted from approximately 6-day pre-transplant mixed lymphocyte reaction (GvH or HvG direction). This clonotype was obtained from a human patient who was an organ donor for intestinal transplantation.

CDR3 loop: CASSSTGRGLAGSPGELFF. For the CDR3, the DNA is TGTGCCAGCAGCTCGACGGGGAGAGGACTAGCGGGATCACCCGGGGAGCTGTTTTTT. The chain links TRBV11-3 to TRBJ2-2; 12 bases are a match to TRBD2. With V trimmed by 4 bases and J by 6 bases, 15 bases remained unmatched. CDR3 length equals 19 residues. Germline values: CDR1 SGHNT, CDR2 YENEEA.